These 5 T cell receptor beta chains were all obtained from the same sample, sequenced in a study of blood T cell repertoires in COVID-19. Sequencing was performed with immunoSEQ multiplex PCR; in TCRdb, only in-frame clones are kept and a portion is missing. The sample holds over 150,000 clones, around 85% seen once. Material for sequencing was peripheral blood. These receptors originate from a man in his 60s with COVID-19, enrolled during active disease.

V is TRBV6-6 and J is TRBJ2-3, with a possible D match to TRBD2 (6 bases). V lost 6 bases, J lost 1 base, and 17 bases lay in between. CDR1 and CDR2 from the germline V gene are MNHNY and SVGAGI (reference sequence). The CDR3 consists of 16 residues. CDR3 sequence: CASRGRDLGRTDTQYF. The CDR3 bases are TGTGCCAGCAGGGGGCGGGATTTAGGGCGCACAGATACGCAGTATTTT.

V is TRBV6-1 and J is TRBJ1-4; TRBD1 agrees at 9 bases. Germline V CDR1 and CDR2: MNHNS, SASEGT. This CDR3 region has 16 residues. V shed 1 base, J shed 6 bases, and the junction held 6 bases outside the gene matches. The chain's CDR3 is CASSEVKTGGYEKLFF. The CDR3 coding sequence is TGTGCCAGCAGTGAAGTTAAGACAGGGGGATATGAAAAACTGTTTTTT.

This clone was detected once. The chain uses TRBV3-1 (or the pseudogene TRBV3-2) and TRBJ2-2; maybe TRBD1 (6 bases). Germline CDR1 and CDR2: LGHDT and YNNKEL (reference sequence). V was shortened by 1 base and J by 8 bases, with 11 bases between the two germline ends. This CDR3 is built from 14 residues. The CDR3 is CASSQGDIRGELFF. The CDR3 nucleotides read TGTGCCAGCAGCCAAGGGGACATCCGGGGGGAGCTGTTTTTT.

This chain joins TRBV6-5 and TRBJ2-1; TRBD1 agrees at 9 bases. The J segment lost 4 bases and the V segment lost 6 bases, leaving 4 bases of the junction unmatched. CDR3 size: 14 residues. Germline CDR1 reads MNHEY; CDR2 reads SVGAGI. The CDR3 DNA reads TGTGCCAGCAGAGCCGGGACAGGGTACAATGAGCAGTTCTTC. It codes for CASRAGTGYNEQFF.

The V call is TRBV27, the J call TRBJ1-2; D is unclear. This CDR3 is 13 amino acids long. V gave up 5 bases and J gave up 1 base, with 8 bases separating them. Germline loops: CDR1 MNHEY, CDR2 SMNVEV (reference sequence). The CDR3 bases are TGTGCCAGCAGTCACTCCGGTAACTATGGCTACACCTTC. Its protein is CASSHSGNYGYTF.